This entry lists 30 T cell receptor beta chains sequenced from one sample in a study of regulatory T cells in long-lasting Graves disease. Combining iRepertoire HTBI primers with Arm-PCR of CDR3 regions, the authors built TCR beta libraries. One entry per CDR3 protein results from TCRdb running MiXCR on the multiplex PCR reads. This sample carries about 330,000 distinct CDR3 sequences, 16% of them seen once, and the ten largest clones take 20% to 25%. Time point denoted: newly diagnosed GD, antithyroid drugs for less than 3 months. Preparation of the TCR library used RNA extracted from PBMCs. These data also formed part of another study, on T cells in Graves' hyperthyroidism and ophthalmopathy.

The sample here was peripheral blood mononuclear cells (PBMCs), taken at new diagnosis, from a patient treated with antithyroid drugs. The receptor set was obtained from a woman aged 18 to 35 with Graves disease.

The chain uses TRBV6-1 and TRBJ1-3, with 7 nucleotides matching TRBD1. J gave up 4 bases and V 7 bases, and 7 bases lay outside the gene matches. Germline loops: CDR1 MNHNS, CDR2 SASEGT. The CDR3 runs to 14 residues. The CDR3 protein is CASTMTGLGNTIYF. The CDR3 DNA follows: TGTGCCAGCACCATGACAGGGTTGGGAAACACCATATATTTT.

As concerns this clonotype: Given a much more abundant clone one base away, this may be a read error. V gene TRBV28 combines with J gene TRBJ1-5, with D possibly being TRBD1 (6 bases). The CDR3 loop spans 13 amino acids. Germline assignment: CDR1 MDHEN and CDR2 SYDVKM. The DNA of the CDR3 is TGTGCCAGCATGGACAGAAGCAATCAGCCCAAGCATTTT. It yields the protein CASMDRSNQPKHF.

Concerning this clonotype itself: A read error may be the cause here, since a much bigger clone is one base away. The CDR3 here is CAPHAGGEDGELFF. The CDR3, as DNA: TGTGCCCCCCACGCAGGGGGCGAGGACGGGGAGCTGTTTTTT. The chain carries TRBV28 and TRBJ2-2; 8 bases match TRBD1. Germline CDR1 and CDR2: MDHEN and SYDVKM. This CDR3 is 14 amino acids long. The ends lost 11 bases at V and 7 bases at J; junction bases unmatched: 12.

This clonotype was seen at least ten times. The V and J genes are TRBV20-1 and TRBJ2-1; the match to TRBD2 covers 8 bases. Germline CDR1 and CDR2: DFQATT and SNEGSKA (reference sequence). CDR3 length: 15 residues. J was trimmed by 0 bases and V by 2 bases; bases with no gene match: 3. As DNA, the CDR3 is TGCAGTGCTAGAACTAGCGGAAGCTCCTACAATGAGCAGTTCTTC. Protein product: CSARTSGSSYNEQFF.

The chain links TRBV20-1 to TRBJ2-1; 10 bases are shared with TRBD2. Germline loops: CDR1 DFQATT, CDR2 SNEGSKA (reference sequence). This CDR3 contains 13 residues. With 7 bases clipped from V and 9 bases from J, the junction kept 9 bases outside the gene matches. CDR3 sequence (DNA): TGCAGTGGTTCGAGCGGGAGGGCCAGTGAGCAGTTCTTC. Encoded protein: CSGSSGRASEQFF.

The rearrangement links TRBV10-3 to TRBJ2-3; D might be TRBD1 or TRBD2, each matching 5 bases. Trimming stripped 8 bases from V and 0 bases from J, with 15 bases between. Per the germline V gene, CDR1 is ENHRY and CDR2 is SYGVKD. This CDR3 is built from 15 residues. The DNA of the CDR3 is TGTGCCATCGGTGGGCAGGGAGTAAGCACAGATACGCAGTATTTT. It translates to CAIGGQGVSTDTQYF.

This clonotype was counted many times. This sequence joins TRBV6-1 and TRBJ1-6; D is unresolved. Germline V gene lookup returns CDR1 MNHNS and CDR2 SASEGT. The length of the CDR3 is 12 residues. Trimming cost V 3 bases and J 11 bases, with 8 bases left between them. The CDR3 reads CASSEVNPPLHF. The CDR3 DNA reads TGTGCCAGCAGTGAGGTTAACCCACCCCTCCACTTT.

This clonotype was found a few times. The chain links TRBV18 to TRBJ2-3; D perhaps matches TRBD2 (5 bases). V dropped 2 bases and J dropped 2 bases, with 14 bases sitting between them. The germline V gene has CDR1 KGHSH and CDR2 LQKENI. This CDR3 spans 16 amino acids. This CDR3 is CASSPARVGHTDTQYF. In DNA, the CDR3 is TGTGCCAGCTCACCAGCGAGGGTGGGCCACACAGATACGCAGTATTTT. The whole variable domain, filled in from reference TRBV18 and TRBJ2-3, reads NAGVMQNPRHLVRRRGQEARLRCSPMKGHSHVYWYRQLPEEGLKFMVYLQKENIIDESGMPKERFSAEFPKEGPSILRIQQVVRGDSAAYFCASSPARVGHTDTQYFGPGTRLTVL.

This clonotype has ten or more counts. The genes are TRBV2 and TRBJ2-7; D is undetermined. The germline gives CDR1 SNHLY, CDR2 FYNNEI. The CDR3 totals 10 residues. Trimming pared 6 bases from V and 7 bases from J, leaving 7 bases between. The CDR3 DNA reads TGTGCCAGCAGGACTTGGGAGCAGTACTTC. As protein: CASRTWEQYF.

This clonotype occurred many times. The chain joins TRBV30 to TRBJ1-1; TRBD1 might be the D (6 bases). The CDR3 extends over 15 amino acids. CDR1 and CDR2 (germline): GTSNPN, SVGIG (reference sequence). V was trimmed by 0 bases and J by 4 bases, leaving 15 bases between them. Here the CDR3 DNA reads TGTGCCTGGAGTGTACTTAGGACAGCTCTCACTGAAGCTTTCTTT. Amino acid sequence: CAWSVLRTALTEAFF.

Concerning this clonotype itself: The germline gene is not matched at one end of the junction; a read error may be the cause. V usage is TRBV5-8 and J usage is TRBJ2-3, with D possibly TRBD2 on 5 matching bases. CDR3 length: 15 amino acids. Germline CDR1 reads SGHTS; CDR2 reads YDEGEE. CDR3 sequence (DNA): TGTGCCAGCAGCTTGGGGGCGGCTAGCATAGATACGCAGTATTTT. Translation gives CASSLGAASIDTQYF.

As regards this clonotype: A single base separates this from a much larger clone, so it may be a read error. V gene TRBV27 combines with J gene TRBJ2-7; maybe TRBD1 (6 bases). Trimming cost V 4 bases and J 2 bases, with 9 bases left between them. The CDR3 runs 13 residues. Germline V CDR1 and CDR2: MNHEY, SMNVEV (reference sequence). As DNA, the CDR3 is TGTGCCAGCAGTTCTCCAGGGGCCTACGAGCAGTACTTC. This encodes CASSSPGAYEQYF.

This chain links TRBV7-3 with TRBJ2-7; TRBD2 matches 7 bases. This CDR3 has 16 residues. Trimming took 5 bases from V and 1 from J; bases not matched to a gene: 11. Germline CDR1 SGHTA, CDR2 FQGTGA. This chain's CDR3 is CASSPSGGSSSYEQYF. Written as DNA, the CDR3 is TGTGCCAGCAGCCCTTCGGGCGGGAGCTCATCCTACGAGCAGTACTTC.

The rearrangement links TRBV19 to TRBJ2-7; 9 nucleotides match TRBD1. With 9 bases clipped from V and 4 bases from J, the junction kept 10 bases outside the gene matches. CDR1 and CDR2 from the germline V gene are LNHDA and SQIVND (reference sequence). This CDR3 has 14 residues. The CDR3 here is CASGTGQGVYEQYF. The CDR3 bases are TGTGCCAGCGGTACGGGACAGGGAGTTTACGAGCAGTACTTC.

The chain joins TRBV7-9 to TRBJ2-7, with 9 bases that match TRBD1. V shed 2 bases, J shed 4 bases, and the junction held 6 bases outside the gene matches. There are 15 residues in the CDR3. CDR1 is SEHNR and CDR2 is FQNEAQ in the germline V gene (reference sequence). The CDR3 DNA is TGTGCCAGCAGCTTACTACAGGGGGCCTTTTACGAGCAGTACTTC. It yields the protein CASSLLQGAFYEQYF.

Ten or more counts support this clonotype. The V gene is TRBV2, the J gene TRBJ1-1, with D hard to call. The CDR3 extends over 13 amino acids. From germline, CDR1 is SNHLY and CDR2 FYNNEI. V lost 6 bases to trimming and J lost 7 bases, with 15 bases between them. CDR3 residues: CASRSPIPVEAFF. CDR3 sequence (DNA): TGTGCCAGCAGGAGCCCCATCCCAGTTGAAGCTTTCTTT.

Regarding this clonotype: At one end the junction does not follow the germline gene, possibly because of a read error. Here the CDR3 reads CAGSLGRDTHGYTF. CDR3 sequence (DNA): TGCGCCGGCAGCCTAGGCCGGGACACCCATGGCTACACCTTC. The chain combines TRBV5-1 with TRBJ1-2, with a weak D call TRBD1 (6 bases). In germline, CDR1 is SGHRS, CDR2 YFSETQ. This CDR3 has 14 residues.

Of note for this clonotype: One base separates it from a far larger clone, so it is likely a read error. Because the CDR3 is missing its conserved closing phenylalanine or tryptophan, this is likely a read error. This rearrangement joins TRBV11-2 to TRBJ2-7, with 9 bases fitting TRBD1. The V and J ends lost 4 bases and 4 bases, in that order; junction bases with no gene match: 5. This CDR3 contains 14 residues. Germline-derived CDR1 and CDR2 are SGHAT and FQNNGV. For the CDR3, the DNA is TGTGCCAGCAGCTCGGGACAGGGAGCTTACGAGCAGTACCTC. This codes for CASSSGQGAYEQYL.

This clonotype was recorded at least ten times. The rearrangement uses TRBV5-8 and TRBJ2-5, with TRBD2 as a possible D gene (5 bases). The germline V gene encodes CDR1 SGHTS and CDR2 YDEGEE. The CDR3 runs to 13 residues. Trimming cost V 2 bases and J 4 bases, with 9 bases left between them. The CDR3 sequence is CASSFGVGETQYF. CDR3 DNA: TGTGCCAGCAGCTTCGGGGTGGGAGAGACCCAGTACTTC.

Ten or more counts support this clonotype. The chain has TRBV9 and TRBJ2-7; 8 bases fit TRBD2. This CDR3 spans 15 amino acids. V lost 0 bases to trimming and J lost 4 bases; unmatched junction nucleotides: 6. The germline V gene has CDR1 SGDLS and CDR2 YYNGEE. The CDR3 nucleotides read TGTGCCAGCAGCGTAGCTTCGGGGGGGTGGTACGAGCAGTACTTC. Its protein product is CASSVASGGWYEQYF.

This clonotype came up many times. This chain joins TRBV2 and TRBJ1-5; the D is unclear. The CDR3 is 15 amino acids. CDR1 is SNHLY and CDR2 is FYNNEI in the germline V gene. Trimming pared 0 bases from V and 4 bases from J, leaving 10 bases between. The CDR3 bases are TGTGCCAGCAGTGAAGCCCGGACCGTAAATCAGCCCCAGCATTTT. This gives the protein CASSEARTVNQPQHF.

Comments on this clonotype: A read error may be the cause here, since a much bigger clone is one base away. This chain joins TRBV12-3 or TRBV12-4 and TRBJ2-2; the D gene is possibly TRBD1 (5 bases). The CDR3 runs to 15 residues. CDR3 amino acids: CSSSQDDSNTGELFF. The CDR3 DNA reads TGTTCCAGCAGCCAAGACGACAGTAACACCGGGGAGCTGTTTTTT.

This clonotype occurred many times. This chain connects TRBV3-1 to TRBJ1-2; no definite D call. Trimming cost V 1 base and J 3 bases, with 6 bases left between them. CDR1 is LGHDT, CDR2 YNNKEL, per germline (reference sequence). The CDR3 spans 13 residues. The CDR3 sequence: CASSQGPDYGYTF. The CDR3 bases are TGTGCCAGCAGCCAAGGGCCAGACTATGGCTACACCTTC.

This clonotype showed up many times. This rearrangement joins TRBV28 to TRBJ1-6; D uncertain. Germline values: CDR1 MDHEN, CDR2 SYDVKM. The CDR3 sequence is 15 residues long. Trimming shortened V by 6 bases and J by 4 bases, and 13 bases separated the two germline ends. The CDR3 reads CASSRDALYNSPLHF. The CDR3 region has the DNA TGTGCCAGCAGCCGGGATGCACTTTATAATTCACCCCTCCACTTT.

This clonotype was found many times. The V and J genes are TRBV18 and TRBJ2-5; no definite D call. CDR1 KGHSH and CDR2 LQKENI come from the germline V gene. Trimming took off 3 bases at V and 9 bases at J, with 11 bases between the two ends. The length of the CDR3 is 12 residues. In nucleotides, the CDR3 is TGTGCCAGCTCACCCAGGAATAGGGCCCAGTACTTC. Protein sequence: CASSPRNRAQYF.

V and J are TRBV18 and TRBJ1-3; a possible D gene is TRBD1 (6 bases). The V gene lost 3 bases and the J gene lost 4 bases, with 16 bases spanning the gap. CDR1 and CDR2 (germline): KGHSH, LQKENI. CDR3 length: 16 amino acids. The CDR3 loop reads CASSPPYRASGNTIYF. The CDR3 bases are TGTGCCAGCTCACCTCCATACAGGGCATCCGGAAACACCATATATTTT. The variable domain in full, with the rest retrieved from reference TRBV18 and TRBJ1-3, is NAGVMQNPRHLVRRRGQEARLRCSPMKGHSHVYWYRQLPEEGLKFMVYLQKENIIDESGMPKERFSAEFPKEGPSILRIQQVVRGDSAAYFCASSPPYRASGNTIYFGEGSWLTVV.

To note about this clonotype: It may be a read error: a sequence one base away is much more abundant. The V and J genes are TRBV2 and TRBJ1-1; tentatively, D is TRBD1 (6 bases). The CDR3 contains 15 residues. CDR1 and CDR2 from the germline V gene are SNHLY and FYNNEI. V lost 4 bases and J 3 bases, leaving 15 bases between the germline ends. CDR3 DNA: TGTGCCAGCAGTGTACAGGGTCGGCTCGACACTGAAGCTTTCTTT. Amino acid sequence: CASSVQGRLDTEAFF.

With respect to this clonotype: Being one base from a much bigger clone, this may be a read error. The V call is TRBV9, the J call TRBJ2-5; 10 nucleotides align to TRBD2. This CDR3 comprises 14 residues. CDR1 and CDR2 (germline): SGDLS, YYNGEE. The CDR3 loop is CTSSGAGGPETQYF. In DNA, the CDR3 is TGTACCAGCAGCGGAGCGGGGGGGCCAGAGACCCAGTACTTC.

The chain combines TRBV6-1 with TRBJ1-3, with TRBD1 as a possible D gene (5 bases). Germline assignment: CDR1 MNHNS and CDR2 SASEGT. The germline V and J ends were trimmed by 4 bases and 1 base, with 11 bases remaining between them. This CDR3 comprises 15 residues. The CDR3 loop reads CASSGRTFSGNTIYF. CDR3 DNA sequence: TGTGCCAGCAGTGGGAGGACATTTTCTGGAAACACCATATATTTT.

This clonotype was seen a handful of times. V gene TRBV19 combines with J gene TRBJ1-5; TRBD1 is a possible D gene (6 bases). CDR1 and CDR2 from the germline V gene are LNHDA and SQIVND (reference sequence). The CDR3 contains 15 residues. With 2 bases removed from V and 2 bases from J, the gap between germline ends came to 10 bases. CDR3 protein: CASSITQGGNQPQHF. The CDR3 nucleotides are TGTGCCAGTAGTATAACACAGGGAGGCAATCAGCCCCAGCATTTT.